One sample yielded the 26 T cell receptor beta chains listed below, sequenced in a study of CD8+ T cells in alopecia areata. cDNA reverse transcribed from extracted RNA served as the sequencing template. Clones were sequenced by immunoSEQ multiplex PCR, and TCRdb holds only the in-frame ones, with some missing. The table records more than 150,000 clones, roughly 46% of them present only once. Stated treatment: oral pan-JAK inhibitor, 5-10 mg twice daily. Source: CD8+ T cells sorted from blood, taken at week 52, from a patient treated with tofacitinib. These TCRs come from a human donor with alopecia areata.

This clone turned up a few times. The genes are TRBV19 and TRBJ2-3, with 8 bases fitting TRBD1. The CDR3 consists of 13 residues. The germline gives CDR1 LNHDA, CDR2 SQIVND (reference sequence). Losses at the gene ends were 8 bases for V and 6 bases for J; bases not matched to a gene: 7. CDR3 residues: CASSGQVLDTQYF. The CDR3 coding sequence is TGTGCCAGTTCGGGACAGGTGCTTGATACGCAGTATTTT.

The chain carries TRBV5-6 and TRBJ1-1, with D perhaps matching TRBD1 (6 bases). The CDR3 extends over 16 amino acids. Germline V CDR1 and CDR2: SGHDT, YYEEEE. V lost 2 bases to trimming and J lost 2 bases, with 16 bases between them. This CDR3 reads CASSFPGRGENTEAFF. The CDR3 DNA reads as TGTGCCAGCAGCTTCCCTGGGAGGGGGGAAAACACTGAAGCTTTCTTT.

The sample holds a few counts of this clone. The genes are TRBV9 and TRBJ1-1; no clear D gene. Trimming shortened V by 0 bases and J by 4 bases, and 10 bases separated the two germline ends. The CDR3 runs 14 residues. Germline lookup yields CDR1 SGDLS and CDR2 YYNGEE. In nucleotides, the CDR3 is TGTGCCAGCAGCGTAGAAGACTACCCCACTGAAGCTTTCTTT. Translated, it gives CASSVEDYPTEAFF. Complete variable domain (other parts from reference TRBV9 and TRBJ1-1): DSGVTQTPKHLITATGQRVTLRCSPRSGDLSVYWYQQSLDQGLQFLIQYYNGEERAKGNILERFSAQQFPDLHSELNLSSLELGDSALYFCASSVEDYPTEAFFGQGTRLTVV.

In regard to this clone: This same CDR3 is encoded by further DNA sequences in the sample. J is TRBJ2-7 and V is TRBV5-6; D gene unclear. The germline CDR1 and CDR2 sequences are SGHDT and YYEEEE. V lost 0 bases to trimming and J lost 3 bases, with 7 bases between them. The CDR3 has 13 amino acids. The CDR3 DNA follows: TGTGCCAGCAGCTTGGGAAACAGCTACGAGCAGTACTTC. As protein: CASSLGNSYEQYF.

V gene TRBV27 combines with J gene TRBJ2-5; maybe TRBD1 (6 bases). This CDR3 spans 15 amino acids. Trimming stripped 1 base from V and 4 bases from J, with 13 bases between. CDR1 MNHEY and CDR2 SMNVEV come from the germline V gene (reference sequence). Here the CDR3 reads CASSLLGAIGETQYF. CDR3 coding DNA: TGTGCCAGCAGTTTATTGGGGGCGATAGGAGAGACCCAGTACTTC.

V usage is TRBV6-1 and J usage is TRBJ1-5, with D perhaps TRBD1 (5 bases). The CDR3 length is 16 residues. CDR1 MNHNS and CDR2 SASEGT come from the germline V gene. Trimming left V 2 bases short and J 2 bases short, with 13 bases between. Here the CDR3 DNA reads TGTGCCAGCAGTGAATGGCAGGGATGGGGCAATCAGCCCCAGCATTTT. It encodes CASSEWQGWGNQPQHF.

The J gene is TRBJ2-7, the V gene TRBV9; unclear D gene. The CDR3 sequence is 14 residues long. Between the trimmed V and J ends, which lost 0 bases and 4 bases, there was a span of 11 bases. CDR1 and CDR2 from the germline V gene are SGDLS and YYNGEE. The CDR3 nucleotides are TGTGCCAGCAGCGTAGGTGCCCAAGGATACGAGCAGTACTTC. Translation: CASSVGAQGYEQYF.

Notes on this clone: Other DNA variants within this sample encode the same CDR3. The CDR3: CASSLARGETQYF. The CDR3 nucleotides read TGTGCCAGCAGCTTGGCACGAGGAGAGACCCAGTACTTC. The J gene is TRBJ2-5, the V gene TRBV5-4; D call uncertain. This CDR3 is 13 amino acids long. The germline V gene has CDR1 SGHNT and CDR2 YYREEE (reference sequence). Between the trimmed V and J ends, which lost 0 bases and 4 bases, there was a span of 7 bases. The variable domain in full, completed from reference TRBV5-4 and TRBJ2-5, reads ETGVTQSPTHLIKTRGQQVTLRCSSQSGHNTVSWYQQALGQGPQFIFQYYREEENGRGNFPPRFSGLQFPNYSSELNVNALELDDSALYLCASSLARGETQYFGPGTRLLVL.

The chain employs TRBV11-2 and TRBJ2-5; the D is unclear. With 0 bases removed from V and 5 bases from J, the gap between germline ends came to 10 bases. Germline CDR1 reads SGHAT; CDR2 reads FQNNGV. CDR3 size: 14 residues. The CDR3 DNA follows: TGTGCCAGCAGCTTAGAGCCTAGAAGGGAGACCCAGTACTTC. Translation: CASSLEPRRETQYF.

This clone occurred a few times. The CDR3 protein is CASSLTSSYNEQFF. In nucleotides, the CDR3 is TGTGCCAGCAGTTTGACTAGCTCCTACAATGAGCAGTTCTTC. The chain links TRBV27 to TRBJ2-1; D is possibly TRBD2 (6 bases). Germline-derived CDR1 and CDR2 are MNHEY and SMNVEV (reference sequence). The V and J ends lost 3 bases and 0 bases respectively, with 6 bases between them. The CDR3 is 14 residues long.

Details on this clone: This specimen includes other DNA sequences encoding the same CDR3. The chain uses TRBV30 and TRBJ1-1; D unresolved. V was pared by 0 bases and J by 4 bases, with 9 bases between. Germline-derived CDR1 and CDR2 are GTSNPN and SVGIG (reference sequence). The CDR3 has 13 residues. The CDR3 sequence: CAWSVTRGTEAFF. The DNA for the CDR3 is TGTGCCTGGAGTGTAACACGTGGCACTGAAGCTTTCTTT.

The J gene is TRBJ2-5, the V gene TRBV27; 8 bases fit TRBD2. V shed 6 bases, J shed 1 base, and the junction held 7 bases outside the gene matches. Germline CDR1 MNHEY, CDR2 SMNVEV (reference sequence). CDR3 length equals 15 residues. CDR3 in DNA: TGTGCCAGCAGCCCAGCGGGGGAGTTCCAAGAGACCCAGTACTTC. It specifies CASSPAGEFQETQYF.

This clone showed up just a few times. This chain joins TRBV6-5 and TRBJ1-1; weak D call: TRBD1 (5 bases). CDR3 length: 14 residues. Between the trimmed V and J ends, which lost 7 bases and 7 bases, there was a span of 19 bases. Germline loops: CDR1 MNHEY, CDR2 SVGAGI. CDR3 nucleotide sequence: TGTGCCAGCAACCGGGACTCAAGAATAGGTGAAGCTTTCTTT. Translation gives CASNRDSRIGEAFF.

The chain recombines TRBV7-9 with TRBJ1-2, with D possibly matching TRBD1 (6 bases). This CDR3 region has 15 residues. Trimming took 1 base from V and 4 from J, leaving 13 bases between them. CDR1 and CDR2 from the germline V gene are SEHNR and FQNEAQ (reference sequence). CDR3 bases: TGTGCCAGCAGCTTAGAGGGAGACAGGATCTATGGCTACACCTTC. This gives the protein CASSLEGDRIYGYTF.

V gene TRBV13 combines with J gene TRBJ2-5; 9 nucleotides line up with TRBD1. After removal of 4 bases from V and 2 bases from J, the junction contained 2 bases not matched to a gene. The CDR3 covers 14 residues. Germline CDR1 and CDR2: PRHDT and FYEKMQ (reference sequence). CDR3 sequence reads: CASSWGQGQETQYF. The CDR3 DNA follows: TGTGCCAGCAGCTGGGGACAGGGACAAGAGACCCAGTACTTC.

V is TRBV7-3 and J is TRBJ2-2; 10 bases fit TRBD2. The junction had 10 bases not matched to a gene; V was cut back by 5 bases and J by 4 bases. In germline, CDR1 is SGHTA, CDR2 FQGTGA. CDR3 length: 17 residues. CDR3 bases: TGTGCCAGCAGCCCGGACCTAGCGGGGGCTACCACCGGGGAGCTGTTTTTT. Encoded protein: CASSPDLAGATTGELFF.

The chain recombines TRBV7-9 with TRBJ2-7, with a possible D match to TRBD1 (6 bases). CDR1 SEHNR and CDR2 FQNEAQ come from the germline V gene (reference sequence). Trimming removed 8 bases at V and 2 bases at J, with 10 bases between. The CDR3 is made up of 12 amino acids. This chain's CDR3 is CASAGVPYEQYF. The CDR3 DNA is TGTGCCAGCGCAGGGGTTCCCTACGAGCAGTACTTC.

In this sample, this clone turned up once. The chain is built from TRBV13 and TRBJ1-5, with D unclear. V lost 2 bases to trimming and J lost 0 bases, with 2 bases between them. The CDR3 spans 13 residues. The germline CDR1 and CDR2 sequences are PRHDT and FYEKMQ (reference sequence). This CDR3 reads CASSLHSNQPQHF. The CDR3 DNA reads as TGTGCCAGCAGCTTACATAGCAATCAGCCCCAGCATTTT.

The chain carries TRBV13 and TRBJ1-1; D is unclear. CDR1 PRHDT and CDR2 FYEKMQ come from the germline V gene (reference sequence). Trimming cost V 5 bases and J 0 bases, with 7 bases left between them. This CDR3 is 13 amino acids long. The CDR3 here is CASSPYMNTEAFF. The CDR3 DNA reads TGTGCCAGCAGCCCCTACATGAACACTGAAGCTTTCTTT.

The chain joins TRBV30 to TRBJ1-4; D call uncertain. Trimming stripped 6 bases from V and 2 bases from J, with 16 bases between. Germline V gives CDR1 GTSNPN, CDR2 SVGIG (reference sequence). The CDR3 is made up of 15 amino acids. This CDR3 reads CACRAQSSTNEKLFF. Here the CDR3 DNA reads TGTGCCTGCCGGGCGCAGTCTTCGACTAATGAAAAACTGTTTTTT.

This clone appeared a few times. CDR3 amino acids: CSVLDRVSTGELFF. CDR3 nucleotide sequence: TGCAGCGTTCTGGACAGGGTTAGCACCGGGGAGCTGTTTTTT. This rearrangement joins TRBV29-1 to TRBJ2-2, with 8 nucleotides matching TRBD1. From germline, CDR1 is SQVTM and CDR2 ANQGSEA. V was pared by 5 bases and J by 4 bases, with 6 bases of the junction left unmatched. The CDR3 covers 14 residues.

In nucleotides, the CDR3 is TGTGCCTGGAGTGTACCTTTAGGGGGTCCCCTGGGCTACACCTTC. Translating it yields CAWSVPLGGPLGYTF. The chain recombines TRBV30 with TRBJ1-2, with a tentative D call TRBD1 (6 bases). In germline, CDR1 is GTSNPN, CDR2 SVGIG (reference sequence). The CDR3 spans 15 residues. V lost 0 bases and J 8 bases, leaving 19 bases between the germline ends.

V and J are TRBV11-2 and TRBJ2-1; TRBD2 agrees at 12 bases. This CDR3 is 19 amino acids long. CDR1 SGHAT and CDR2 FQNNGV come from the germline V gene. Trimming took 3 bases from V and 0 from J; bases not matched to a gene: 9. CDR3 nucleotides: TGTGCCAGCAGCTTCCCAGGGCTAGCGGGGGGGAGCTCCTACAATGAGCAGTTCTTC. It translates to CASSFPGLAGGSSYNEQFF.

This clone was detected only once. The rearrangement joins TRBV27 to TRBJ2-3, with D unclear. V was trimmed by 5 bases and J by 3 bases, leaving 24 bases between them. The CDR3 is 18 amino acids. From germline, CDR1 is MNHEY and CDR2 SMNVEV (reference sequence). CDR3 DNA: TGTGCCAGCAGTGCGTCCGGTCGTTCCAGAGATATGACAGATACGCAGTATTTT. Its protein is CASSASGRSRDMTDTQYF.

The V gene is TRBV10-3, the J gene TRBJ2-5; 8 nucleotides match TRBD2. The CDR3 is made up of 14 amino acids. The trim removed 2 bases at V and 5 bases at J, leaving 4 bases unmatched. CDR1 and CDR2 from the germline V gene are ENHRY and SYGVKD. CDR3 bases: TGTGCCATCAGTGAGCGGGGGGGCCTTGAGACCCAGTACTTC. Its protein product is CAISERGGLETQYF.

The CDR3, as DNA: TGCAGCGTCGCAGACAGGCTAACCCGAGAAAAACTGTTTTTT. Protein product: CSVADRLTREKLFF. The genes are TRBV29-1 and TRBJ1-4; D perhaps matches TRBD1 (6 bases). Germline assignment: CDR1 SQVTM and CDR2 ANQGSEA. Trimming stripped 6 bases from V and 8 bases from J, with 19 bases between. This CDR3 comprises 14 residues.